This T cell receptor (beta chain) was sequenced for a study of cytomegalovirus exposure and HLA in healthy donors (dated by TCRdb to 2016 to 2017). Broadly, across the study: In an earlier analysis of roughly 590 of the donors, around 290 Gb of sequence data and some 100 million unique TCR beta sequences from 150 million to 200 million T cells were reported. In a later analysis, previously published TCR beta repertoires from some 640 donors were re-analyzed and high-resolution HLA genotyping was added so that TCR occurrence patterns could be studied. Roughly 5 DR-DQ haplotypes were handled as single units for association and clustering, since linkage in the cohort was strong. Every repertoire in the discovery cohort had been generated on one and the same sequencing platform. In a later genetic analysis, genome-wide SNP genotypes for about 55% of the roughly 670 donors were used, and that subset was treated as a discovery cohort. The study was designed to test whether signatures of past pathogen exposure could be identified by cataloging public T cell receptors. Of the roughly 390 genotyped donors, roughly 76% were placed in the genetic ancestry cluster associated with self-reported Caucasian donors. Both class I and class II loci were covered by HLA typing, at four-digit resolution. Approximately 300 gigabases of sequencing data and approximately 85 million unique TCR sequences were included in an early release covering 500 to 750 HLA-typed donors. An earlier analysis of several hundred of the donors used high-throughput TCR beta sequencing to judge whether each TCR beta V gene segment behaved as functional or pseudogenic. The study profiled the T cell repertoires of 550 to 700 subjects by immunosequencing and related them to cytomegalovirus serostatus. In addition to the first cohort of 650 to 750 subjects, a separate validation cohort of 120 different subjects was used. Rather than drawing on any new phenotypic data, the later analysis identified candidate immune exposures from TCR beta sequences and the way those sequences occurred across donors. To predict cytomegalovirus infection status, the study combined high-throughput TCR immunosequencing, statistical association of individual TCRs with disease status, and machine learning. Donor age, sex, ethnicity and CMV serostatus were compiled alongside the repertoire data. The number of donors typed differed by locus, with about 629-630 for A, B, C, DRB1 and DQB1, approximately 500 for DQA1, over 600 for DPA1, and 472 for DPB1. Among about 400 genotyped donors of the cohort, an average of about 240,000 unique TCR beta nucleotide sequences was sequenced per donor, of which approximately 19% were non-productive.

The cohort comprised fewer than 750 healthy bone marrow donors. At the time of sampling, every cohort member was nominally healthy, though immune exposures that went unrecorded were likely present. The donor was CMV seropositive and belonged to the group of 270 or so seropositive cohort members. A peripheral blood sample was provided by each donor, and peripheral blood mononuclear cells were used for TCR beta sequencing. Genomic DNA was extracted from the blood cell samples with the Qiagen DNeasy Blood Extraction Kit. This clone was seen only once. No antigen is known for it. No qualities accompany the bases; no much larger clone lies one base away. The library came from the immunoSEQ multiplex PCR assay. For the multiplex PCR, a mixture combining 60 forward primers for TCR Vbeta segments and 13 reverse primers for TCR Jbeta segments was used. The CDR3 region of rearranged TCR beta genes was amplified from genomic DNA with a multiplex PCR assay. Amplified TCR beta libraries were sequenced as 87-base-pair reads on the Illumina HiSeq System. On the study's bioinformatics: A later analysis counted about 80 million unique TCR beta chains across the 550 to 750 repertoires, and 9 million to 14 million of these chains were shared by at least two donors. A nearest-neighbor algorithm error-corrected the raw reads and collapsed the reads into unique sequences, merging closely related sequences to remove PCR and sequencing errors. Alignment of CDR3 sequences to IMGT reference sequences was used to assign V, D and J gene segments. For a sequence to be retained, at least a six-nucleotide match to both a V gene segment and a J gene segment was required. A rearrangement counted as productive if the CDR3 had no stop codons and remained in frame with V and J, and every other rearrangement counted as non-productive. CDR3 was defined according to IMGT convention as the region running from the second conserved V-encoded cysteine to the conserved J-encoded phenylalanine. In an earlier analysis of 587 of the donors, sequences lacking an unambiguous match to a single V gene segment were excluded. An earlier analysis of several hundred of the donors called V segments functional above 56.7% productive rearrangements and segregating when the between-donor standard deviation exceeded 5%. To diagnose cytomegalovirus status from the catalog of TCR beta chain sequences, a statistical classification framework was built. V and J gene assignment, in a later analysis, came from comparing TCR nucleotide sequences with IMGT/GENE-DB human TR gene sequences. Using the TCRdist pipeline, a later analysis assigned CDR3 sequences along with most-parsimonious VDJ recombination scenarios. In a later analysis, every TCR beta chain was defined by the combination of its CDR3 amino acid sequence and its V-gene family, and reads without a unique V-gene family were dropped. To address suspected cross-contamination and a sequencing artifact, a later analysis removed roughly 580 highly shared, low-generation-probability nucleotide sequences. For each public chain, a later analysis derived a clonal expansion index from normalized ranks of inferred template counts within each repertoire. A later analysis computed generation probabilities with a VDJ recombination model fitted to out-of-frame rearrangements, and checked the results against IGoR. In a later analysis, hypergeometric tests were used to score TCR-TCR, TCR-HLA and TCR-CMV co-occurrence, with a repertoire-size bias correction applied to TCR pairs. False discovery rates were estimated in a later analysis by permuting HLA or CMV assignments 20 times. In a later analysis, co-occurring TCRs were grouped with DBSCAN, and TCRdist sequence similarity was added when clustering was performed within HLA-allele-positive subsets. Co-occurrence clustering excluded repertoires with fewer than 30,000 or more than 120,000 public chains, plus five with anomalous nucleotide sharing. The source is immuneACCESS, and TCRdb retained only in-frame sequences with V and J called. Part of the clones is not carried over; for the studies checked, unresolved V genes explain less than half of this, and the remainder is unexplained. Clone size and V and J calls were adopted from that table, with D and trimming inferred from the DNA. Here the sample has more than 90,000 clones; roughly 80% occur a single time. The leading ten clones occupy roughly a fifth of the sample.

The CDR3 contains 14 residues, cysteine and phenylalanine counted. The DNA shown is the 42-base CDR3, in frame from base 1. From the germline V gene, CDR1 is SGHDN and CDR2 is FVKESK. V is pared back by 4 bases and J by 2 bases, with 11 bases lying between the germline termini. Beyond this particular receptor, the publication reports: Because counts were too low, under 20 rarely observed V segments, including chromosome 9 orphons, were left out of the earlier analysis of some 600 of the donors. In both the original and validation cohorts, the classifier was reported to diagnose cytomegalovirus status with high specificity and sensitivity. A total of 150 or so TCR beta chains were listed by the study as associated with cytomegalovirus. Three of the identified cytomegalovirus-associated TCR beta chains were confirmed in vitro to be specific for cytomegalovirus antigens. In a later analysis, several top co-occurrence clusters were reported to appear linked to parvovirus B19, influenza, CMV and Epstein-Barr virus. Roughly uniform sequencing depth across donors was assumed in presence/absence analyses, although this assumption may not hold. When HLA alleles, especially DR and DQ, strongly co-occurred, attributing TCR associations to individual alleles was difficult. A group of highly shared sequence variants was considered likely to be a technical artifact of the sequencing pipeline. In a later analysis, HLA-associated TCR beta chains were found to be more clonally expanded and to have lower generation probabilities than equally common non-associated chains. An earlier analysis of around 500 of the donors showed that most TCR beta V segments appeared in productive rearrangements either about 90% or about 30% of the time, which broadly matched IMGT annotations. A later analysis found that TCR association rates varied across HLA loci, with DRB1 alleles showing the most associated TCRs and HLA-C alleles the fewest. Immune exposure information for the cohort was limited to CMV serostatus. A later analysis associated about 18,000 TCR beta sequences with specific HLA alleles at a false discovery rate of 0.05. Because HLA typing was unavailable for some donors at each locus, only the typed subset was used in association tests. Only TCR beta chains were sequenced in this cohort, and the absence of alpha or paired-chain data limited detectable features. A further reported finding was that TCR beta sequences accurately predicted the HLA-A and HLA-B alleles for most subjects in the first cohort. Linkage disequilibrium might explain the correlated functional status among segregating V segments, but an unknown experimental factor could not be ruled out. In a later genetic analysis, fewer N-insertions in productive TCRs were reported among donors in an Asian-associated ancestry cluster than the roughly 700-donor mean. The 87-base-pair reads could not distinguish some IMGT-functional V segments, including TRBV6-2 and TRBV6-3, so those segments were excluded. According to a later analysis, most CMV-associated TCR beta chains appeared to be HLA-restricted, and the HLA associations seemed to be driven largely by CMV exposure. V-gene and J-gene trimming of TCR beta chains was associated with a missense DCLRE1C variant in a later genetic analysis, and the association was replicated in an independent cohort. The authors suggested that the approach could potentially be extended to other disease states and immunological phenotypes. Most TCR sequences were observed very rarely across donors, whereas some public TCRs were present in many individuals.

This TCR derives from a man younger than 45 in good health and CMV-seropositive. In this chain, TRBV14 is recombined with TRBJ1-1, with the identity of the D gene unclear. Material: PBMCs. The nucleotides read TGTGCCAGCAGCCCTTGGGCCTCAAACACTGAAGCTTTCTTT. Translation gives CASSPWASNTEAFF.